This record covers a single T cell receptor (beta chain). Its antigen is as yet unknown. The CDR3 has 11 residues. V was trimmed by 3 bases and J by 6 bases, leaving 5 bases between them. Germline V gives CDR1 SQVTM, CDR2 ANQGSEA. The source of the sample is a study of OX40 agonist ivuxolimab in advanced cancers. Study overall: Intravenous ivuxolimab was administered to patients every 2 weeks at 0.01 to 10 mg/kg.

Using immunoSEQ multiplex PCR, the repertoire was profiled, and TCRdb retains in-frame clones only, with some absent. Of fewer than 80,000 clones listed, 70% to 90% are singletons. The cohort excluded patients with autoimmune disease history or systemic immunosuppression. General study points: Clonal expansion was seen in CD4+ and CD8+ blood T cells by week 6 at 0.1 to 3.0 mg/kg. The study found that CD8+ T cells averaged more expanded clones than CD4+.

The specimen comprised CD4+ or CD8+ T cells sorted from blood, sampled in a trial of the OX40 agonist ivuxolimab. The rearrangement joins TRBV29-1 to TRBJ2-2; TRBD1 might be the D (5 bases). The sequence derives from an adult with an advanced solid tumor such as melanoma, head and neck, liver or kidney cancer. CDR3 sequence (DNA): TGCAGCGTTGAGGGGCCCGGGGAGCTGTTTTTT. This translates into CSVEGPGELFF.